Listed below are T cell receptor beta chains from one sample, sequenced in a study of CD8+CD57+ T cells in acquired aplastic anemia. TCRdb reprocessed the reads via MiXCR and lists one record per CDR3 protein. The sample carries 310,000 or so distinct CDR3 sequences, under 60% recorded once. The material sequenced was sorted CD4+, CD8+, or CD8+CD57+ T cells (not recorded which) from PBMCs. These TCRs come from a human donor with aplastic anemia. Both conserved end residues are part of each CDR3. D genes are given only for firm matches. Only some rows state a clone size, as once, few, many or a class for expanded clones.

D gene,J gene,clone size,V gene,CDR3 DNA,CDR3 protein
TRBD1,TRBJ2-7,.,TRBV29-1,TGCAGCGTTGAAGATCCCGGGACAGGGAATTACGAGCAGTACTTC,CSVEDPGTGNYEQYF
.,TRBJ1-4,once,TRBV7-6,TGTGCCAGCAGCCCCAGGGCCACTAATGAAAAACTGTTTTTT,CASSPRATNEKLFF
TRBD2,TRBJ2-7,.,TRBV24-1,TGTGCCACCAGTGACTCCCGAACTAGCGGGAGAGCCGGCGAGCAGTACTTC,CATSDSRTSGRAGEQYF
.,TRBJ1-5,.,TRBV6-1,TGTGCCAGCAGTGGTATCAATCAGCCCCAGCATTTT,CASSGINQPQHF
TRBD1,TRBJ1-1,once,TRBV29-1,TGCAGAGCGGGACAGGGGAGTGGTGAAGCTTTCTTT,CRAGQGSGEAFF
.,TRBJ1-5,.,TRBV7-8,TGTGCCAGCAGCTTCGGGGCAGGTGGTGGCAATCAGCCCCAGCATTTT,CASSFGAGGGNQPQHF
.,TRBJ1-1,many,TRBV7-9,TGTGCCAGCAGCTTAGAGGGGGGGGGGACTGAAGCTTTCTTT,CASSLEGGGTEAFF
TRBD1,TRBJ1-6,many,TRBV13,TGTGCCAGCAGCTCCGGGACAGGGCATAATTCACCCCTCCACTTT,CASSSGTGHNSPLHF
.,TRBJ2-7,.,TRBV6-1,TGTGCCAGCAGTTACACAGGGCCTCCCTGCGAGCAGTACTTC,CASSYTGPPCEQYF
.,TRBJ1-4,.,TRBV20-1,TGCAGTGCTACTGGGACTAATGAAAAACTGTTTTTT,CSATGTNEKLFF
TRBD2,TRBJ2-7,many,TRBV29-1,TGCAGCGTTGGACTAGCGAACCTTTACGAGCAGTACTTC,CSVGLANLYEQYF
TRBD1,TRBJ1-1,many,TRBV5-8,TGTGCCAGCAGCAAGACAGGGGTCGACACTGAAGCTTTCTTT,CASSKTGVDTEAFF
TRBD1,TRBJ2-7,.,TRBV10-3,TGTGCCATCAGTGCTGGACAGGGAACCTACGAGCAGTACTTC,CAISAGQGTYEQYF
.,TRBJ1-5,.,TRBV10-1,TGCGCCAGCAGCTCCACAGGGCCATCCCAGCATTTT,CASSSTGPSQHF
.,TRBJ2-7,many,TRBV27,TGTGCCAGCACCGGGTCAACCTACGAGCAGTACTTC,CASTGSTYEQYF
.,TRBJ2-5,few,TRBV20-1,TGCAGTGCTAGAGTAGATGTGGTGAGGGAGACCCAGTACTTC,CSARVDVVRETQYF